These T cell receptor beta chains were read from a single sample in a study of blood T cell repertoires in COVID-19. Clones were read by immunoSEQ multiplex PCR, and TCRdb kept only the in-frame ones, dropping some. The sample records about 32,000 clones, 80% to 90% being singletons. Material: peripheral blood. All receptors derive from a woman aged 80 or older with active or convalescent COVID-19. Each CDR3 is given with its conserved first and last residue. D genes are given only for firm matches.

j_gene,d_gene,v_gene,len,CDR3aa,CDR3nt
TRBJ2-5,TRBD2,TRBV7-6,15,CASSLAAGGWETQYF,TGTGCCAGCAGCTTAGCTGCGGGAGGGTGGGAGACCCAGTACTTC
TRBJ2-7,TRBD1,TRBV15,15,CATSRDRDSSYEQYF,TGTGCCACCAGCAGAGACCGGGACAGCTCCTACGAGCAGTACTTC
TRBJ2-5,TRBD1,TRBV5-1,17,CASSPQKTGGFGETQYF,TGCGCCAGCAGCCCACAAAAGACAGGGGGGTTCGGAGAGACCCAGTACTTC
TRBJ1-2,.,TRBV7-8,15,CASSLSWGRAYGYTF,TGTGCCAGCAGCCTGTCCTGGGGGAGGGCCTATGGCTACACCTTC
TRBJ1-3,TRBD1,TRBV4-2,17,CASSQDMAGGIRNTIYF,TGTGCCAGCAGCCAAGATATGGCAGGGGGTATAAGAAACACCATATATTTT
TRBJ2-1,TRBD1,TRBV7-6,17,CASSLAPLGQGTNEQFF,TGTGCCAGCAGCTTAGCGCCCCTGGGACAGGGGACGAATGAGCAGTTCTTC
TRBJ2-5,TRBD2,TRBV10-2,15,CASSAFGGGQETQYF,TGCGCCAGCAGTGCGTTCGGGGGGGGACAAGAGACCCAGTACTTC
TRBJ2-6,TRBD1,TRBV9,16,CASSPRTGTGANVLTF,TGTGCCAGCAGCCCGCGGACAGGGACTGGGGCCAACGTCCTGACTTTC
TRBJ1-5,.,TRBV10-3,14,CAIGGAGPNQPQHF,TGTGCCATCGGGGGGGCAGGTCCTAATCAGCCCCAGCATTTT
TRBJ1-4,TRBD1,TRBV2,14,CASSEGGTVEKLFF,TGTGCCAGCAGTGAAGGGGGGACAGTGGAAAAACTGTTTTTT
TRBJ1-2,.,TRBV5-4,15,CASSSKRDNPYGYTF,TGTGCCAGCAGCTCCAAACGGGACAACCCTTATGGCTACACCTTC
TRBJ1-4,.,TRBV21-1,18,CASSITNPGGRTNEKLFF,TGTGCCAGCAGCATAACGAACCCAGGGGGCAGGACTAATGAAAAACTGTTTTTT